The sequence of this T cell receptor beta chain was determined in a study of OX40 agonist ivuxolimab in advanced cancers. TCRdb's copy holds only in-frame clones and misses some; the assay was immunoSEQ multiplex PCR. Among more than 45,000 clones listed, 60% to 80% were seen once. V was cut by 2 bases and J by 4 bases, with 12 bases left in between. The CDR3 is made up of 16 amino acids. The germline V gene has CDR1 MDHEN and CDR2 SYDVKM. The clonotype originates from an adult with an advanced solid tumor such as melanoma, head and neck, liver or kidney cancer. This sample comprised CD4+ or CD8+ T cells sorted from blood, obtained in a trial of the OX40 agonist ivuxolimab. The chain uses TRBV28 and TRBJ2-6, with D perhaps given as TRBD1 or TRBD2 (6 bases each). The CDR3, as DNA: TGTGCCAGCAGTTTAGGAGGGGGAGCCGGGGCCAACGTCCTGACTTTC. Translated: CASSLGGGAGANVLTF.